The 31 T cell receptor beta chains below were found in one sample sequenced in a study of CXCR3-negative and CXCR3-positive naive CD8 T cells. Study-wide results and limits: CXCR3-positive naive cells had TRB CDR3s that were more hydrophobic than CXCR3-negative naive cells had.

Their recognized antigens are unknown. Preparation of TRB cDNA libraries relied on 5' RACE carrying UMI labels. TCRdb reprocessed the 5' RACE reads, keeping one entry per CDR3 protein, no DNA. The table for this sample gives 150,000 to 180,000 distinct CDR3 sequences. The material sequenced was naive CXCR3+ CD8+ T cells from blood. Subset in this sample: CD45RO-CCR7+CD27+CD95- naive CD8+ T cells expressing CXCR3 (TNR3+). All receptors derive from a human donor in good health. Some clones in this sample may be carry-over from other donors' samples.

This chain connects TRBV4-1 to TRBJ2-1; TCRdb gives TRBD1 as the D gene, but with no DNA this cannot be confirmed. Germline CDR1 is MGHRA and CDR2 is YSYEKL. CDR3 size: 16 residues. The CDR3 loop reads CASSEEDRGGYYEQYF.

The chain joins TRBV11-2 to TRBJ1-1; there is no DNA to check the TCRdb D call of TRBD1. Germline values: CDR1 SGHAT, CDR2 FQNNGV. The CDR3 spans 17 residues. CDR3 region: CASSLGAYGQVNTEAFF.

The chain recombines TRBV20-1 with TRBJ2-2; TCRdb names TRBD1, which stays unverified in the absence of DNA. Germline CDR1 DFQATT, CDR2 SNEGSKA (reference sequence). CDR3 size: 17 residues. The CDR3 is CSARDYWGSASTGELFF.

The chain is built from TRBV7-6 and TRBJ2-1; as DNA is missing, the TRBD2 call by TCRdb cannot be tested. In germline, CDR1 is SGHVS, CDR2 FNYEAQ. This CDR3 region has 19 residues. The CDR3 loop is CASSFGTSGTPSAYNEQFF.

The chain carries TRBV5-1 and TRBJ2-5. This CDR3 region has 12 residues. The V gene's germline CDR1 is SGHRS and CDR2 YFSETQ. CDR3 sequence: CASSENQETQYF.

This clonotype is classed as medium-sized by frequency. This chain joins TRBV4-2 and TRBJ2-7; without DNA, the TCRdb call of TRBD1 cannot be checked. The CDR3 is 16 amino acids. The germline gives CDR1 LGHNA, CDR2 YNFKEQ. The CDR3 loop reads CASSQEAGGAIYEQYF.

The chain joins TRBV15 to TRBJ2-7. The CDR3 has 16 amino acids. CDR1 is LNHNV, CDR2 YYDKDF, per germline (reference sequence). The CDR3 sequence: CATSSTWSDVSYEQYF.

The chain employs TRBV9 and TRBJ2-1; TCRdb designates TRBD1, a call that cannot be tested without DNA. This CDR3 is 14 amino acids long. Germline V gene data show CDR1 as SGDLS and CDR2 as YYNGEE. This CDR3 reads CASSVASGDNEQFF.

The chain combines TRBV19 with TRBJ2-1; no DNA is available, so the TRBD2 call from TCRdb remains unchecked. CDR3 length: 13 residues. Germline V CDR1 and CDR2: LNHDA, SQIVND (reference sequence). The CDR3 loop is CASSIVSGDEQFF.

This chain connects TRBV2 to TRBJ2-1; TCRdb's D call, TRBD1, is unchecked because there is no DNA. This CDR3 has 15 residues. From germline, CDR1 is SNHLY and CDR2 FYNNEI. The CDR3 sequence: CASSEKGGEGNEQFF.

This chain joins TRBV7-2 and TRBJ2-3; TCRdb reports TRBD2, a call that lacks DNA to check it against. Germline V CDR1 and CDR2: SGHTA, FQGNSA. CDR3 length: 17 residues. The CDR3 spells CASSLTLAGAITDTQYF.

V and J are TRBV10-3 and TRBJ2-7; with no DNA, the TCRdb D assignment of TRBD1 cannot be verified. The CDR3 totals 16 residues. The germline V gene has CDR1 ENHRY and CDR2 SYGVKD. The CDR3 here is CAMGSPAREIGYEQYF.

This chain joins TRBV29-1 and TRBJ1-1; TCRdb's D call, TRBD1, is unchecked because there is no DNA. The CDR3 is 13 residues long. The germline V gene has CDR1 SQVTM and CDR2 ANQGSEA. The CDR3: CSVVTGGNTEAFF.

CDR3 region: CASSLSVGAVDTQYF. The chain combines TRBV5-1 with TRBJ2-3; TCRdb lists TRBD2, though no DNA is available to test this call. CDR1 is SGHRS, CDR2 YFSETQ, per germline. This CDR3 is 15 amino acids long.

The CDR3 spells CASSPLWGESTEAFF. This sequence joins TRBV7-9 and TRBJ1-1; TCRdb outputs TRBD1, but without DNA this stays unchecked. Germline CDR1 SEHNR, CDR2 FQNEAQ (reference sequence). CDR3 length: 15 amino acids.

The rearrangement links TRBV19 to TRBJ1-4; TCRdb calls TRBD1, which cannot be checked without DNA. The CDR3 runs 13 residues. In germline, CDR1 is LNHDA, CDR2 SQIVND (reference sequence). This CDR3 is CASSWQGWEKLFF.

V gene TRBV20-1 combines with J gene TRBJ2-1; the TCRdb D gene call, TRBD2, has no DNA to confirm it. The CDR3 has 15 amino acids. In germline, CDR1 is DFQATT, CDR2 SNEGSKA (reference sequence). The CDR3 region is CSAIEAAGVYNEQFF.

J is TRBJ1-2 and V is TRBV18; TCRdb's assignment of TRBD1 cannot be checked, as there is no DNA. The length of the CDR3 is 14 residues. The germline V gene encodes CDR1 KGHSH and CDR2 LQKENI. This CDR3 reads CASSPPRQGNGYTF. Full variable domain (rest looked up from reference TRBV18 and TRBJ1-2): NAGVMQNPRHLVRRRGQEARLRCSPMKGHSHVYWYRQLPEEGLKFMVYLQKENIIDESGMPKERFSAEFPKEGPSILRIQQVVRGDSAAYFCASSPPRQGNGYTFGSGTRLTVV.

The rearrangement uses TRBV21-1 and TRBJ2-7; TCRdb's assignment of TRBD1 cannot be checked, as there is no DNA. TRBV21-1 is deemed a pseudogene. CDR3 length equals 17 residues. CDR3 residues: CASSKMDLGPGDYEQYF.

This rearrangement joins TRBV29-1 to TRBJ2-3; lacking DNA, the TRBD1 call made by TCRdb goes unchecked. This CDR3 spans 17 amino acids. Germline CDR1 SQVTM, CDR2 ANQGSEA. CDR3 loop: CSVAHPRGGFGTDTQYF.

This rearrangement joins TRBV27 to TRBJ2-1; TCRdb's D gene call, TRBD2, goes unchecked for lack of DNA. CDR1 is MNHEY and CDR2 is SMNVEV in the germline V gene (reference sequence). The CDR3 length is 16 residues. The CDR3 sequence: CASSLWARGGRNEQFF.

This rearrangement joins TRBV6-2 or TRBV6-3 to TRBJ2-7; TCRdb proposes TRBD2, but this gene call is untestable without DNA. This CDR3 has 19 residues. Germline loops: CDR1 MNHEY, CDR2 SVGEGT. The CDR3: CASSYWGGTSGNEDYEQYF.

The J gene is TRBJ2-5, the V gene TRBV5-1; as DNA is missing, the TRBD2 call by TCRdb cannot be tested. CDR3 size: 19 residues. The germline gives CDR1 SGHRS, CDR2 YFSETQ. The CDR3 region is CASSVLSSSGGQYQETQYF.

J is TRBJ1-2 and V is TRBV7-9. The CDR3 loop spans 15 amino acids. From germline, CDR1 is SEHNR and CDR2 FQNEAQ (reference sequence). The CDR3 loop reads CASSLDEDSNYGYTF.

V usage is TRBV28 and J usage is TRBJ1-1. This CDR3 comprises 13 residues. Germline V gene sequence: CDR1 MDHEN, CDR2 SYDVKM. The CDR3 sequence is CASSFSQATEAFF. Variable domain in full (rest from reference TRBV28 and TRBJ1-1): DVKVTQSSRYLVKRTGEKVFLECVQDMDHENMFWYRQDPGLGLRLIYFSYDVKMKEKGDIPEGYSVSREKKERFSLILESASTNQTSMYLCASSFSQATEAFFGQGTRLTVV.

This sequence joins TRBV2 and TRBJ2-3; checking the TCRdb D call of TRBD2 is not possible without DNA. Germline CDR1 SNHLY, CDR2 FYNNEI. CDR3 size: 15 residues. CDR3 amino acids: CASRGGLASTDTQYF. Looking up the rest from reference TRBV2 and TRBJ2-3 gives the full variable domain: EPEVTQTPSHQVTQMGQEVILRCVPISNHLYFYWYRQILGQKVEFLVSFYNNEISEKSEIFDDQFSVERPDGSNFTLKIRSTKLEDSAMYFCASRGGLASTDTQYFGPGTRLTVL.

CDR3 sequence reads: CASSLGGLYTDTQYF. The chain links TRBV11-3 to TRBJ2-3; TCRdb's D gene call, TRBD2, goes unchecked for lack of DNA. The CDR3 consists of 15 residues. Germline values: CDR1 SGHNT, CDR2 YENEEA.

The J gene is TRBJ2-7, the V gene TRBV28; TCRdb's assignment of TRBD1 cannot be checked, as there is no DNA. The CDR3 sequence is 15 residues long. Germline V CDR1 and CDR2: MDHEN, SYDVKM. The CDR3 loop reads CASSTGEGGRDEQYF. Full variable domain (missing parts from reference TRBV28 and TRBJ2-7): DVKVTQSSRYLVKRTGEKVFLECVQDMDHENMFWYRQDPGLGLRLIYFSYDVKMKEKGDIPEGYSVSREKKERFSLILESASTNQTSMYLCASSTGEGGRDEQYFGPGTRLTVT.

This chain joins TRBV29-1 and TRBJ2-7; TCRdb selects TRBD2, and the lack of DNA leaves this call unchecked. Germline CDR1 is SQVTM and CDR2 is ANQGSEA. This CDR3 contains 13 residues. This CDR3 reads CSGGGLDLYEQYF.

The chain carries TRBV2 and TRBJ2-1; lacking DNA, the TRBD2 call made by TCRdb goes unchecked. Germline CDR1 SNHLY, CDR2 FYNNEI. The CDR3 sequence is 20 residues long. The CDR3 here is CASTAWPPPPIAGTRYEQSF.

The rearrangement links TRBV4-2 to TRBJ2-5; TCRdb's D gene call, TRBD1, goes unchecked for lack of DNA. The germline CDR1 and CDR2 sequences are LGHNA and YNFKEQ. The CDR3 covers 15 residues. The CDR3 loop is CASSQEGRDGETQYF.